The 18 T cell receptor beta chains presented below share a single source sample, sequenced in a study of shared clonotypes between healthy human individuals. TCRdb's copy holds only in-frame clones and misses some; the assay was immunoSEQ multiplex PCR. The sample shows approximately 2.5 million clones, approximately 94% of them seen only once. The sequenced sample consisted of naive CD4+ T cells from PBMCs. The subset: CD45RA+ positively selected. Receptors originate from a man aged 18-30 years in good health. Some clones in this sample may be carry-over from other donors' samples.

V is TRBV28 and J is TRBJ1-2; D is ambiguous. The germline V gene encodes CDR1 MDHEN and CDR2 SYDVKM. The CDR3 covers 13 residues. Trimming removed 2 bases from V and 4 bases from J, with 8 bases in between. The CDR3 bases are TGTGCCAGCAGTTTAGGGAACGGCTATGGCTACACCTTC. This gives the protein CASSLGNGYGYTF.

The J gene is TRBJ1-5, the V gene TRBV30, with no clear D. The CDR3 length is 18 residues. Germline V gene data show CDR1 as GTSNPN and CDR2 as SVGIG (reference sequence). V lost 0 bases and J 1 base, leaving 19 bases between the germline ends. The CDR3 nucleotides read TGTGCCTGGAGTGTAATGTACGGAAACTCCCCAAGCAATCAGCCCCAGCATTTT. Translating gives CAWSVMYGNSPSNQPQHF.

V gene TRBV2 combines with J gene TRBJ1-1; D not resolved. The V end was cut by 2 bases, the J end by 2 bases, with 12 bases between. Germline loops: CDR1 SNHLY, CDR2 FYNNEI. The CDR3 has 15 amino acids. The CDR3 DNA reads TGTGCCAGCAGTGAATTTACGGCGAGCAACACTGAAGCTTTCTTT. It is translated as CASSEFTASNTEAFF.

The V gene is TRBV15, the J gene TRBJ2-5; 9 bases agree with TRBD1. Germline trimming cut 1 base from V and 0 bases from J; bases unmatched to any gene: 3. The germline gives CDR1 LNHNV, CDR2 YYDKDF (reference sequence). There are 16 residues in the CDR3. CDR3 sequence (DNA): TGTGCCACCAGCAGAGGGACAGGGGCCTACCAAGAGACCCAGTACTTC. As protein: CATSRGTGAYQETQYF.

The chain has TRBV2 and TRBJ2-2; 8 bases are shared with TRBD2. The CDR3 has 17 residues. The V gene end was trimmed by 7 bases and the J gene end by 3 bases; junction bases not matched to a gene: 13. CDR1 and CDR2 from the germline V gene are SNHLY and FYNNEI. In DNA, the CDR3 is TGTGCCAGCACCACCTTCCGGCTAGCGGGCTACACCGGGGAGCTGTTTTTT. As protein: CASTTFRLAGYTGELFF. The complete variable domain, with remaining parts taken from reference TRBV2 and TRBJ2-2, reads EPEVTQTPSHQVTQMGQEVILRCVPISNHLYFYWYRQILGQKVEFLVSFYNNEISEKSEIFDDQFSVERPDGSNFTLKIRSTKLEDSAMYFCASTTFRLAGYTGELFFGEGSRLTVL.

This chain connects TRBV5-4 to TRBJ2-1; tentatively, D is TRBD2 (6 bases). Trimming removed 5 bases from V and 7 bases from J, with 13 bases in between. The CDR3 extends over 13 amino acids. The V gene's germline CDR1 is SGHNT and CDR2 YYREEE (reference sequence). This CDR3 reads CASRQSGGNEQFF. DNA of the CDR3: TGTGCCAGCAGGCAAAGTGGGGGGAATGAGCAGTTCTTC.

As DNA, the CDR3 is TGTGCCAGCAGCCGAGGGACTAGCGGGAGTTCCTACGAGCAGTACTTC. Amino acid sequence: CASSRGTSGSSYEQYF. The rearrangement uses TRBV4-2 and TRBJ2-7, with 14 bases fitting TRBD2. The CDR3 consists of 16 residues. The V segment lost 4 bases and the J segment 1 base; nucleotides outside the gene matches: 3. The germline CDR1 and CDR2 sequences are LGHNA and YNFKEQ.

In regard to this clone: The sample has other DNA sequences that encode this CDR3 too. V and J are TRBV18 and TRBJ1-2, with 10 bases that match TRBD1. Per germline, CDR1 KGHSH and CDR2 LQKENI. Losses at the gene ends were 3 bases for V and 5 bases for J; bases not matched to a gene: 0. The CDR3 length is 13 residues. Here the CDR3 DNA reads TGTGCCAGCTCACCGGGACAGGGGTATGGCTACACCTTC. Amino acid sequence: CASSPGQGYGYTF.

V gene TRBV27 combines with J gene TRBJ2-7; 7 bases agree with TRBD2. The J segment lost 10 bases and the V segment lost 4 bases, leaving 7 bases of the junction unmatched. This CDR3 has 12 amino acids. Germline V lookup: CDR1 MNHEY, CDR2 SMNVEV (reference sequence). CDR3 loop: CASSWEGREQYF. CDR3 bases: TGTGCCAGCAGTTGGGAGGGAAGGGAACAGTACTTC.

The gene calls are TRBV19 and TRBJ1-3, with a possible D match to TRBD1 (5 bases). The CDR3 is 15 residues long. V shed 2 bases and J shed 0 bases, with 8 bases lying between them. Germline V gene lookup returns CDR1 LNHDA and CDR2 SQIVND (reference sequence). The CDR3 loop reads CASSINRSSGNTIYF. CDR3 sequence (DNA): TGTGCCAGTAGTATAAACAGGAGCTCTGGAAACACCATATATTTT.

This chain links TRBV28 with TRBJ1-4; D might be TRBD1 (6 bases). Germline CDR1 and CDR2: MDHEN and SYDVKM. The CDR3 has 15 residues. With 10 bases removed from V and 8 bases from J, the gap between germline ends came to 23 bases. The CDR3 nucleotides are TGTGCCATCGCCGGGTCTTCGGCGGGGGCCGAAAAACTGTTTTTT. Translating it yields CAIAGSSAGAEKLFF. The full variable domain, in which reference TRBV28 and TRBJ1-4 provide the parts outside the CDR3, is DVKVTQSSRYLVKRTGEKVFLECVQDMDHENMFWYRQDPGLGLRLIYFSYDVKMKEKGDIPEGYSVSREKKERFSLILESASTNQTSMYLCAIAGSSAGAEKLFFGSGTQLSVL.

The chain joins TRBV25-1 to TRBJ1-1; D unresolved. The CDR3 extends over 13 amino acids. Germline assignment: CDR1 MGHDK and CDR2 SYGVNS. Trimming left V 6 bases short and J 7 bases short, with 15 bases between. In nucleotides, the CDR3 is TGTGCCAGCAGACGCACAGCTAGCCTTGAAGCTTTCTTT. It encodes CASRRTASLEAFF.

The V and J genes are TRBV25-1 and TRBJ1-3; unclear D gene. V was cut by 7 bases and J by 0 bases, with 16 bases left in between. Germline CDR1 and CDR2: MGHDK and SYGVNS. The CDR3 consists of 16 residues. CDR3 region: CASTSGVQASGNTIYF. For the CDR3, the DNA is TGTGCCAGCACTAGCGGCGTCCAAGCCTCTGGAAACACCATATATTTT.

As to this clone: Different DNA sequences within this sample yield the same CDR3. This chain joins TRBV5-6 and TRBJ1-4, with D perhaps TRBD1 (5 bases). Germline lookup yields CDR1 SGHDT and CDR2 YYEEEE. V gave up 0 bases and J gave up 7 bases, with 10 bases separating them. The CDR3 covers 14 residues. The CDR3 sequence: CASSLGRRGEKLFF. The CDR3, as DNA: TGTGCCAGCAGCTTGGGCAGGAGGGGTGAAAAACTGTTTTTT.

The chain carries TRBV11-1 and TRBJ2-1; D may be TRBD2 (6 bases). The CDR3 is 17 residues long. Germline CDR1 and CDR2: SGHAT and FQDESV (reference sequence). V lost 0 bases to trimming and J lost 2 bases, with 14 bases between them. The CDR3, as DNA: TGTGCCAGCAGCTTAGCCGGGGCTAGCGCTCCCTACAATGAGCAGTTCTTC. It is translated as CASSLAGASAPYNEQFF.

In nucleotides, the CDR3 is TGTGCCATCAGAGACCCGGACGTGTCCTACGAGCAGTACTTC. Its translation is CAIRDPDVSYEQYF. The gene calls are TRBV10-3 and TRBJ2-7; no firm D call. Germline CDR1 is ENHRY and CDR2 is SYGVKD. The CDR3 extends over 14 amino acids. Trimming left V 6 bases short and J 1 base short, with 13 bases between.

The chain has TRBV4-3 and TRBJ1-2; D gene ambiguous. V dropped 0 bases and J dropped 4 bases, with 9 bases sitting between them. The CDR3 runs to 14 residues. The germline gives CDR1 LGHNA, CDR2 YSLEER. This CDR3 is CASSQDAAVYGYTF. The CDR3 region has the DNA TGCGCCAGCAGCCAAGATGCGGCAGTCTATGGCTACACCTTC.

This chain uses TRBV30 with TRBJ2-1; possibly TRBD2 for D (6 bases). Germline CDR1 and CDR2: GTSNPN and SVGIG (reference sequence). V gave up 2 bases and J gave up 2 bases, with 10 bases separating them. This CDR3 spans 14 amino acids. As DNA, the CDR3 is TGTGCCTGGAGTCGGGACTCTGCCTACAATGAGCAGTTCTTC. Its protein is CAWSRDSAYNEQFF.